This T cell receptor beta chain was identified during a study of blood T cell repertoires in COVID-19. Study information: Acute-phase and convalescent COVID-19 samples originated in the United States, Italy and Spain. T cells, B-cell-depleted T cells, or PBMCs supplied cDNA or gDNA.

With 3 bases removed from V and 3 bases from J, the gap between germline ends came to 12 bases. The germline CDR1 and CDR2 sequences are SGHAT and FQNNGV. This CDR3 has 14 residues. Original analysis: Reference gene primer amplification in the assay estimated nucleated cell counts. Assay used: immunoSEQ multiplex PCR; TCRdb lists only in-frame clones, some missing. Clonal size and the V and J genes are those of that table, whereas D and trimming came from the DNA. The sample yields tens of thousands of clones, roughly 83% seen once. The specimen sequenced was peripheral blood. This TCR derives from a human donor in a cohort sampled during active COVID-19. This sequence joins TRBV11-2 and TRBJ2-7; tentative D call: TRBD1 (5 bases). CDR3 protein: CASSLAGRVYEQYF. DNA for the CDR3: TGTGCCAGCAGCTTGGCTGGCAGGGTCTACGAGCAGTACTTC.